The rows below give T cell receptor beta chains drawn from one sample of a study of T cell repertoires in cytomegalovirus infection. These TCRs are of unknown antigen specificity. TCRdb ran MiXCR on the reads and lists one entry per CDR3 protein. The sample carries 450,000 to 550,000 distinct CDR3 sequences, about 44% recorded once. The sample here was cultured PBMCs, taken from culture after CMV antigen stimulation. These TCRs come from a human donor in good health (CMV status not recorded). Some clones in this sample may be carry-over from other donors' samples. Each CDR3 is given with its conserved first and last residue. The order of the fields is J gene, clone size, D gene, V gene, CDR3 protein, CDR3 DNA. A D gene is named only where the DNA matches it firmly. The listing skips clone size in some rows; elsewhere it reads once, few, many or a size class.

TRBJ2-7 | NA | NA | TRBV5-1 | CASSLVQRGPYEQYF | TGCGCCAGCAGCTTGGTACAACGGGGCCCCTACGAGCAGTACTTC
TRBJ1-5 | NA | NA | TRBV7-6 | CASSFPPPSPQHF | TGTGCCAGCAGCTTTCCGCCCCCCTCGCCCCAGCATTTT
TRBJ2-1 | NA | NA | TRBV5-1 | CASSLVEGIYNEQFF | TGCGCCAGCAGCTTGGTGGAGGGAATCTACAATGAGCAGTTCTTC
TRBJ2-2 | NA | NA | TRBV4-3 | CASSHPSYREDTGELFF | TGCGCCAGCAGCCATCCTTCCTACAGGGAAGATACCGGGGAGCTGTTTTTT
TRBJ1-2 | NA | NA | TRBV19 | CASSSLGRNYGYTF | TGTGCCAGTAGTTCACTCGGGAGGAACTATGGCTACACCTTC
TRBJ1-3 | NA | NA | TRBV5-5 | CASSFIGLNTIYF | TGTGCCAGCAGCTTCATCGGGTTAAACACCATATATTTT
TRBJ2-7 | NA | NA | TRBV19 | CASRDKADSYEQYF | TGTGCCAGCAGGGACAAAGCAGACTCCTACGAGCAGTACTTC
TRBJ2-5 | NA | NA | TRBV7-2 | CASSVLSGTNTETQYF | TGTGCCAGCAGCGTACTCTCCGGGACCAATACGGAGACCCAGTACTTC
TRBJ2-5 | NA | TRBD1 | TRBV7-8 | CASSSDRVETQYF | TGTGCCAGCAGCTCTGACAGGGTGGAGACCCAGTACTTC
TRBJ2-7 | NA | NA | TRBV11-2 | CASSLWPGEQYF | TGTGCCAGCAGCTTATGGCCCGGCGAGCAGTACTTC
TRBJ2-3 | NA | NA | TRBV19 | CASRYTSTDTQYF | TGTGCCAGTAGATATACTAGCACAGATACGCAGTATTTT
TRBJ1-5 | NA | TRBD1 | TRBV12-3/TRBV12-4 | CASSQQGARQPQHF | TGTGCCAGCAGTCAACAGGGGGCCCGACAGCCCCAGCATTTT
TRBJ1-2 | once | NA | TRBV12-3/TRBV12-4 | CASSFATGGFPYGYTF | TGTGCCAGCAGTTTCGCTACTGGGGGTTTCCCCTATGGCTACACCTTC
TRBJ2-7 | NA | NA | TRBV6-2/TRBV6-3 | CASSQAGDYYEQYF | TGTGCCAGCAGCCAGGCAGGGGATTACTACGAGCAGTACTTC
TRBJ1-1 | NA | NA | TRBV12-3/TRBV12-4 | CASRDSKNTEAFF | TGTGCCAGCAGGGACAGTAAGAACACTGAAGCTTTCTTT
TRBJ2-2 | NA | TRBD1 | TRBV7-2 | CASSQRRGLNTGELFF | TGTGCCAGCAGCCAACGCAGGGGGCTCAACACCGGGGAGCTGTTTTTT
TRBJ2-7 | NA | TRBD1 | TRBV5-6 | CASSLALDRYEQYF | TGTGCCAGCAGCTTGGCCTTGGACAGGTACGAGCAGTACTTC
TRBJ2-7 | NA | NA | TRBV30 | CAWVGGERTYEQYF | TGTGCCTGGGTGGGGGGAGAGCGGACCTACGAGCAGTACTTC
TRBJ2-1 | NA | NA | TRBV18 | CASSPESEFGSYNEQFF | TGTGCCAGCTCACCAGAGTCGGAATTTGGCTCCTACAATGAGCAGTTCTTC
TRBJ1-1 | NA | NA | TRBV7-2 | CASPKAGQGGTEAFF | TGTGCCAGCCCCAAGGCAGGGCAGGGCGGCACTGAAGCTTTCTTT
TRBJ1-4 | NA | TRBD1 | TRBV2 | CASSFGTANEKLFF | TGTGCCAGCAGTTTTGGGACAGCTAATGAAAAACTGTTTTTT
TRBJ2-3 | NA | TRBD2 | TRBV6-2/TRBV6-3 | CASSVYSGTSGDSTQYF | TGTGCCAGCAGTGTATATTCCGGGACTAGCGGGGACAGTACGCAGTATTTT
TRBJ2-3 | NA | NA | TRBV20-1 | CSAGRFGASTDTQYF | TGCAGTGCTGGAAGGTTCGGGGCCAGCACAGATACGCAGTATTTT
TRBJ2-3 | few | TRBD1 | TRBV12-3/TRBV12-4 | CASTRQGSTDTQYF | TGTGCCAGCACCCGACAGGGCAGCACAGATACGCAGTATTTT
TRBJ2-1 | NA | NA | TRBV7-2 | CASSRLRDPRAAKFF | TGTGCCAGCAGTCGCCTGCGGGACCCCCGGGCCGCTAAGTTCTTC
TRBJ2-7 | few | TRBD1 | TRBV2 | CASRTGTGKYEQYF | TGTGCCAGCAGGACCGGGACAGGGAAGTACGAGCAGTACTTC
TRBJ1-5 | few | NA | TRBV7-2 | CASSPKVGGHQPQHF | TGTGCCAGCAGCCCCAAAGTGGGTGGGCATCAGCCCCAGCATTTT
TRBJ1-2 | few | TRBD1 | TRBV6-2/TRBV6-3 | CASGRLWDRPDGYTF | TGTGCCAGCGGACGACTATGGGACAGGCCAGACGGCTACACCTTC
TRBJ1-4 | NA | NA | TRBV6-5 | CASSHRSPNEKLFF | TGTGCCAGCAGTCACAGGTCCCCTAATGAAAAACTGTTTTTT
TRBJ2-2 | many | NA | TRBV7-2 | CASSLDPGELFF | TGTGCCAGCAGCTTAGATCCCGGGGAGCTGTTTTTT
TRBJ2-1 | few | TRBD1 | TRBV12-3/TRBV12-4 | CASSTIQGLSYNEQFF | TGTGCCAGCAGTACAATACAGGGGTTGTCCTACAATGAGCAGTTCTTC
TRBJ2-2 | NA | TRBD2 | TRBV6-8 | CASSSLRSGGNTGELFF | TGTGCCAGCAGTAGCCTACGAAGCGGGGGGAACACCGGGGAGCTGTTTTTT
TRBJ2-7 | NA | NA | TRBV18 | CASTQTRGKGYEQYF | TGTGCCAGTACCCAAACTAGGGGAAAGGGCTACGAGCAGTACTTC
TRBJ2-5 | NA | TRBD1 | TRBV18 | CASSPETGGKETQYF | TGTGCCAGCTCACCCGAGACAGGGGGGAAGGAGACCCAGTACTTC
TRBJ2-7 | NA | TRBD1 | TRBV20-1 | CSARGGQGPYEQYF | TGCAGTGCTAGAGGGGGACAGGGACCCTACGAGCAGTACTTC
TRBJ2-3 | NA | NA | TRBV7-9 | CASSLGTRTDTQYF | TGTGCCAGCAGTTTGGGGACAAGGACAGATACGCAGTATTTT
TRBJ2-3 | NA | NA | TRBV19 | CASSIAIGLASSTDTQYF | TGTGCCAGTAGTATAGCGATAGGGCTAGCGAGTAGCACAGATACGCAGTATTTT
TRBJ2-1 | NA | NA | TRBV6-1 | CASSPRWLADEQFF | TGTGCCAGCAGTCCCCGTTGGCTAGCAGATGAGCAGTTCTTC
TRBJ2-7 | once | NA | TRBV18 | CASKRDFPYEQYF | TGTGCCAGCAAACGGGACTTTCCCTACGAGCAGTACTTC
TRBJ2-7 | NA | NA | TRBV7-2 | CASSFSREQYF | TGTGCCAGCAGCTTTTCCCGCGAGCAGTACTTC
TRBJ2-7 | NA | NA | TRBV27 | CASSLSGAAGAEQYF | TGTGCCAGCAGTCTCAGCGGGGCTGCGGGGGCGGAGCAGTACTTC
TRBJ2-7 | NA | NA | TRBV12-3/TRBV12-4 | CASSLGSRVHEQYF | TGTGCCAGCAGTTTGGGCAGCCGGGTCCACGAGCAGTACTTC
TRBJ2-5 | few | NA | TRBV12-3/TRBV12-4 | CASSPPTARQETQYF | TGTGCCAGCAGCCCGCCCACAGCCCGACAAGAGACCCAGTACTTC
TRBJ2-7 | NA | TRBD2 | TRBV7-2 | CASSLVGGGAAYEQYF | TGTGCCAGCAGCTTAGTTGGCGGGGGGGCGGCCTACGAGCAGTACTTC
TRBJ2-7 | NA | TRBD1 | TRBV2 | CAGETGSSYEQYF | TGTGCCGGGGAGACAGGGAGCTCCTACGAGCAGTACTTC
TRBJ2-5 | NA | NA | TRBV6-5 | CASSYSRRPQETQYF | TGTGCCAGCAGTTACTCCAGGCGCCCCCAAGAGACCCAGTACTTC
TRBJ2-1 | NA | NA | TRBV4-2 | CASSQRDSPNRGQFF | TGTGCCAGCAGCCAAAGGGACTCCCCGAATCGTGGGCAGTTCTTC
TRBJ2-5 | NA | TRBD2 | TRBV7-9 | CASSRGTSGETQYF | TGTGCCAGCAGCAGAGGGACTAGCGGAGAGACCCAGTACTTC
TRBJ2-7 | many | NA | TRBV12-3/TRBV12-4 | CASSPSSYEQYF | TGTGCCAGCAGCCCGAGCTCCTACGAGCAGTACTTC
TRBJ2-1 | NA | TRBD1 | TRBV6-6 | CASSTQGALYDDEQFF | TGTGCCAGCAGTACCCAGGGGGCGCTTTATGATGATGAGCAGTTCTTC
TRBJ1-1 | once | NA | TRBV2 | CATLRGRRNTEAFF | TGTGCCACCCTAAGGGGTAGAAGGAACACTGAAGCTTTCTTT